Listed here are 23 T cell receptor beta chains from one sample, sequenced in a study of a mutant IDH1 vaccine in newly diagnosed glioma. Time point described: week 11, during vaccination. Topical imiquimod accompanied each vaccine dose, which consisted of 300 ug of mutant IDH1 20-mer peptide. The method was immunoSEQ multiplex PCR; TCRdb's version includes in-frame clones alone and lacks a portion of them. The sample lists over 95,000 clones; under 90% were seen once. No antigen has been assigned to these receptors. Specimen: PBMCs, collected from a glioma patient whose treatment included an IDH1 peptide vaccine. The source of these receptors is a woman aged 45 to 65 with glioma.

The chain recombines TRBV6-1 with TRBJ2-2; 8 nucleotides match TRBD1. Per germline, CDR1 MNHNS and CDR2 SASEGT. With V trimmed by 0 bases and J by 7 bases, 13 bases remained unmatched. The CDR3 totals 18 residues. In DNA, the CDR3 is TGTGCCAGCAGTGAAGCGCTCTGGACAGGGTGGGAATACGGGGAGCTGTTTTTT. Protein: CASSEALWTGWEYGELFF.

This clone appeared a single time. This chain connects TRBV18 to TRBJ1-3; no definite D call. V shed 0 bases and J shed 4 bases, with 7 bases lying between them. Germline lookup yields CDR1 KGHSH and CDR2 LQKENI. The CDR3 spans 14 residues. The DNA of the CDR3 is TGTGCCAGCTCACCACCTTCGGCAGGAAACACCATATATTTT. As protein: CASSPPSAGNTIYF.

This sequence joins TRBV27 and TRBJ2-7; maybe TRBD1 (5 bases). Trimming took 5 bases from V and 5 from J, leaving 7 bases between them. The CDR3 is 11 residues long. Germline lookup yields CDR1 MNHEY and CDR2 SMNVEV (reference sequence). CDR3 residues: CASSTGNEQYF. The CDR3 bases are TGTGCCAGCAGTACAGGTAACGAGCAGTACTTC.

The V gene is TRBV28, the J gene TRBJ2-1, with 9 bases lining up with TRBD2. V was clipped by 9 bases and J by 3 bases; unmatched bases: 12. Germline V gene lookup returns CDR1 MDHEN and CDR2 SYDVKM. The CDR3 extends over 16 amino acids. The CDR3 nucleotides read TGTGCCAGTCAAGCGGCTAGCGGGATGCGCTACAATGAGCAGTTCTTC. It translates to CASQAASGMRYNEQFF.

The V gene is TRBV30, the J gene TRBJ2-3; the match to TRBD2 covers 10 bases. The CDR3 totals 14 residues. After removal of 8 bases from V and 3 bases from J, the junction contained 8 bases not matched to a gene. Germline CDR1 is GTSNPN and CDR2 is SVGIG (reference sequence). The CDR3 here is CALASSGSTDTQYF. CDR3 sequence (DNA): TGTGCCCTCGCGTCTAGCGGGAGTACAGATACGCAGTATTTT.

In nucleotides, the CDR3 is TGTGCCAGCTCACCCCTCGCTAGCGGGAGGTCGAATGAGCAGTTCTTC. Translating it yields CASSPLASGRSNEQFF. The chain carries TRBV18 and TRBJ2-1; TRBD2 matches at 11 bases. The CDR3 runs 16 residues. The germline gives CDR1 KGHSH, CDR2 LQKENI. The junction had 8 bases not matched to a gene; V was cut back by 3 bases and J by 7 bases.

The table lists this clone with a count of one. This rearrangement joins TRBV9 to TRBJ1-2; 9 bases are shared with TRBD1. This CDR3 is built from 15 residues. The germline V gene encodes CDR1 SGDLS and CDR2 YYNGEE. Germline trimming cut 0 bases from V and 6 bases from J; bases unmatched to any gene: 6. The CDR3 spells CASSVGGTGRNGYTF. The CDR3 DNA is TGTGCCAGCAGCGTAGGAGGGACAGGGCGGAATGGCTACACCTTC.

The chain combines TRBV6-5 with TRBJ1-6; a weak D match, TRBD1 (5 bases). Germline loops: CDR1 MNHEY, CDR2 SVGAGI. The length of the CDR3 is 14 residues. With 7 bases removed from V and 7 bases from J, the gap between germline ends came to 14 bases. CDR3 in amino acids: CASTREGPNSPLHF. The CDR3 DNA sequence: TGTGCCAGCACAAGGGAGGGGCCGAATTCACCCCTCCACTTT.

The rearrangement uses TRBV28 and TRBJ2-1; D perhaps matches TRBD2 (6 bases). The CDR3 is 14 residues long. Germline CDR1 is MDHEN and CDR2 is SYDVKM. Trimming stripped 6 bases from V and 9 bases from J, with 18 bases between. CDR3 coding DNA: TGTGCCAGCAGGAGGGACCCCCGGAGGGGTGAGCAGTTCTTC. It encodes CASRRDPRRGEQFF.

V gene TRBV4-1 combines with J gene TRBJ1-2; no clear D gene. CDR1 MGHRA and CDR2 YSYEKL come from the germline V gene. The CDR3 covers 17 residues. V was clipped by 1 base and J by 7 bases, with 22 bases between them. CDR3 protein: CASSQVPVRVGWGGYTF. CDR3 DNA: TGCGCCAGCAGCCAAGTCCCGGTTAGGGTGGGTTGGGGTGGCTACACCTTC.

The genes are TRBV6-6 and TRBJ1-1; D remains unclear. Germline V gene sequence: CDR1 MNHNY, CDR2 SVGAGI (reference sequence). The CDR3 sequence is 13 residues long. V dropped 0 bases and J dropped 3 bases, with 5 bases sitting between them. This chain's CDR3 is CASSYSVDTEAFF. DNA of the CDR3: TGTGCCAGCAGTTACTCGGTGGACACTGAAGCTTTCTTT.

The genes are TRBV6-5 and TRBJ2-7; 14 nucleotides match TRBD2. CDR1 is MNHEY and CDR2 is SVGAGI in the germline V gene. The CDR3 is made up of 14 amino acids. V trimming: 10 bases; J trimming: 7 bases; junction bases outside the gene matches: 9. In nucleotides, the CDR3 is TGTGCCACCTGCCCCGGGACTAGCGGGAGAGAGCAGTACTTC. Translation: CATCPGTSGREQYF.

This clone appeared once. This chain connects TRBV28 to TRBJ1-2; 7 bases match TRBD1. Losses at the gene ends were 6 bases for V and 12 bases for J; bases not matched to a gene: 10. In germline, CDR1 is MDHEN, CDR2 SYDVKM. This CDR3 has 12 amino acids. CDR3 amino acids: CASRRQGGTHTF. CDR3 sequence (DNA): TGTGCCAGCAGGCGACAGGGTGGGACTCACACCTTC.

J is TRBJ2-2 and V is TRBV2; 8 nucleotides line up with TRBD2. Germline CDR1 is SNHLY and CDR2 is FYNNEI. V lost 6 bases to trimming and J lost 5 bases; unmatched junction nucleotides: 2. The CDR3 extends over 13 amino acids. The CDR3, as DNA: TGTGCCAGCAGGAAGCGGGAGACCGGGGAGCTGTTTTTT. As protein: CASRKRETGELFF.

The chain combines TRBV30 with TRBJ2-3, with TRBD2 matching 11 bases. The V and J ends lost 3 bases and 4 bases, in that order; junction bases with no gene match: 9. The CDR3 is 16 amino acids. Germline-derived CDR1 and CDR2 are GTSNPN and SVGIG (reference sequence). CDR3 sequence: CAWSPTSGNVADTQYF. CDR3 bases: TGTGCCTGGAGCCCGACTAGCGGGAATGTCGCAGATACGCAGTATTTT.

The CDR3 sequence is CASSYLGQRAGEQFF. CDR3 nucleotides: TGTGCCAGCAGCTATTTGGGCCAGAGAGCGGGCGAGCAGTTCTTC. This chain joins TRBV7-6 and TRBJ2-1; the D gene is possibly TRBD2 (6 bases). CDR3 length: 15 residues. Deletions cut 4 bases from V and 10 bases from J, with 20 bases between. Germline V gene sequence: CDR1 SGHVS, CDR2 FNYEAQ.

The J gene is TRBJ1-2, the V gene TRBV18, with TRBD1 matching 9 bases. Per germline, CDR1 KGHSH and CDR2 LQKENI. This CDR3 region has 15 residues. Trimming removed 3 bases from V and 3 bases from J; junction bases left unmatched: 5. DNA of the CDR3: TGTGCCAGCTCACCCGGGACAGGGATGGACTATGGCTACACCTTC. It codes for CASSPGTGMDYGYTF.

This rearrangement joins TRBV11-2 to TRBJ2-7, with D perhaps matching TRBD1 or TRBD2 (6 bases each). This CDR3 has 15 residues. Germline loops: CDR1 SGHAT, CDR2 FQNNGV. V was clipped by 1 base and J by 2 bases, with 12 bases between them. This CDR3 is CASSLVGGTAYEQYF. The CDR3 DNA is TGTGCCAGCAGCTTAGTGGGGGGCACCGCCTACGAGCAGTACTTC.

The chain recombines TRBV19 with TRBJ2-7, with 12 bases identical to TRBD1. This CDR3 has 16 amino acids. Germline lookup yields CDR1 LNHDA and CDR2 SQIVND (reference sequence). Trimming cost V 1 base and J 3 bases; bases outside gene matches: 4. Here the CDR3 DNA reads TGTGCCAGTAGTATAGGGGGACAGGGGGCTGTCTACGAGCAGTACTTC. Its translation is CASSIGGQGAVYEQYF.

The CDR3 protein is CASSVGAGGPGELFF. CDR3 nucleotides: TGCGCCAGCAGCGTCGGAGCGGGAGGGCCAGGGGAGCTGTTTTTT. The chain uses TRBV5-1 and TRBJ2-2, with TRBD2 identical over 10 bases. CDR1 and CDR2 from the germline V gene are SGHRS and YFSETQ. CDR3 length: 15 amino acids. Trimming removed 4 bases from V and 8 bases from J; junction bases left unmatched: 8. The whole variable domain, remainder taken from reference TRBV5-1 and TRBJ2-2, is KAGVTQTPRYLIKTRGQQVTLSCSPISGHRSVSWYQQTPGQGLQFLFEYFSETQRNKGNFPGRFSGRQFSNSRSEMNVSTLELGDSALYLCASSVGAGGPGELFFGEGSRLTVL.

The chain joins TRBV5-1 to TRBJ2-2, with TRBD1 identical over 11 bases. Germline assignment: CDR1 SGHRS and CDR2 YFSETQ. The CDR3 extends over 16 amino acids. J lost 4 bases, V lost 4 bases, and 6 bases had no gene match. The CDR3 DNA follows: TGCGCCAGCAGCGCCAGGACAGGGGGCGCCACCGGGGAGCTGTTTTTT. It is translated as CASSARTGGATGELFF. The whole variable domain, remainder taken from reference TRBV5-1 and TRBJ2-2, is KAGVTQTPRYLIKTRGQQVTLSCSPISGHRSVSWYQQTPGQGLQFLFEYFSETQRNKGNFPGRFSGRQFSNSRSEMNVSTLELGDSALYLCASSARTGGATGELFFGEGSRLTVL.

V gene TRBV7-8 combines with J gene TRBJ2-1, with 16 bases fitting TRBD2. The V gene's germline CDR1 is SGHVS and CDR2 FQNEAQ. V was clipped by 0 bases and J by 7 bases; unmatched bases: 3. This CDR3 comprises 17 residues. The CDR3 DNA reads as TGTGCCAGCAGCTTAGCGGGGACTAGCGGGAGGGATAATGAGCAGTTCTTC. Translated, it gives CASSLAGTSGRDNEQFF.

V is TRBV28 and J is TRBJ2-7, with 10 bases that match TRBD1. This CDR3 is built from 15 residues. Germline V gives CDR1 MDHEN, CDR2 SYDVKM. V lost 5 bases, J lost 4 bases, and 8 bases stayed unmatched. Here the CDR3 DNA reads TGTGCCAGCAGTGGGGGACAGGGGTGGGTTTACGAGCAGTACTTC. It yields the protein CASSGGQGWVYEQYF.